The 16 T cell receptor beta chains presented below share a single source sample, sequenced in a study of T cell repertoires in cytomegalovirus infection. TCRdb used MiXCR to reprocess the reads, holding one entry per CDR3 protein. The table includes 250,000 or so distinct CDR3 sequences, 9% to 15% detected once. Input material: PBMCs. These receptors all come from a human donor in good health (CMV status not recorded). Some clones in this sample may be carry-over from other donors' samples.

This clonotype was seen many times. The genes are TRBV7-2 and TRBJ2-5; D is perhaps TRBD2 (6 bases). The V gene's germline CDR1 is SGHTA and CDR2 FQGNSA. Trimming took 5 bases from V and 10 from J, leaving 20 bases between them. The CDR3 runs 14 residues. The CDR3 sequence: CASSPRDSLVGQYF. As DNA, the CDR3 is TGTGCCAGCAGCCCCCGGGACTCTCTGGTGGGCCAGTACTTC.

This clonotype showed up many times. The rearrangement links TRBV7-2 to TRBJ1-1, with D maybe TRBD1 (5 bases). This CDR3 has 17 amino acids. With 1 base removed from V and 4 bases from J, the gap between germline ends came to 19 bases. Per germline, CDR1 SGHTA and CDR2 FQGNSA. CDR3 nucleotide sequence: TGTGCCAGCAGCTTAGGGGACGGGACGGGGCCTGGCACTGAAGCTTTCTTT. Translated, it gives CASSLGDGTGPGTEAFF.

This clonotype was seen ten or more times. The chain carries TRBV29-1 and TRBJ2-4; 11 bases fit TRBD1. This CDR3 has 14 residues. Germline V gene sequence: CDR1 SQVTM, CDR2 ANQGSEA. J gave up 12 bases and V 6 bases, and 13 bases lay outside the gene matches. CDR3 sequence (DNA): TGCAGCGTCCAAATAGGCGGACAGGGGGCCCGTCAGTACTTC. Translation gives CSVQIGGQGARQYF.

A few counts support this clonotype. This chain connects TRBV2 to TRBJ1-6; possibly TRBD1 for D (5 bases). The V and J ends lost 3 bases and 10 bases respectively, with 10 bases between them. The germline V gene has CDR1 SNHLY and CDR2 FYNNEI. This CDR3 spans 13 amino acids. The CDR3 here is CASSDGGYSPLHF. CDR3 DNA: TGTGCCAGCAGTGACGGGGGTTACTCACCCCTCCACTTT.

Concerning this clonotype: A clone one base away is much larger, so this may be a read error. J is TRBJ2-2 and V is TRBV7-2, with D perhaps being TRBD1 or TRBD2 (5 bases each). The CDR3 is made up of 14 amino acids. Germline lookup yields CDR1 SGHTA and CDR2 FQGNSA. The DNA of the CDR3 is TGTGCCAGCAGCTTACGAGGGGCGGACGGGGAGCTGTTGTTT. This encodes CASSLRGADGELLF.

This clonotype has just a few counts. The J gene is TRBJ2-2, the V gene TRBV6-1; a possible D gene is TRBD2 (6 bases). The CDR3 sequence is 15 residues long. The V gene lost 5 bases and the J gene lost 4 bases, with 14 bases spanning the gap. CDR1 is MNHNS and CDR2 is SASEGT in the germline V gene. This chain's CDR3 is CASSPTRGLTGELFF. The CDR3 coding sequence is TGTGCCAGCAGTCCTACAAGGGGACTCACCGGGGAGCTGTTTTTT.

The CDR3 sequence is CASSFPSGSRNEQFF. The CDR3 DNA reads TGTGCCAGCAGTTTCCCTAGCGGGAGCAGGAATGAGCAGTTCTTC. The chain is built from TRBV28 and TRBJ2-1; the match to TRBD2 covers 10 bases. This CDR3 contains 15 residues. The ends lost 3 bases at V and 7 bases at J; junction bases unmatched: 6. CDR1 is MDHEN and CDR2 is SYDVKM in the germline V gene.

The chain employs TRBV5-1 and TRBJ1-1; maybe TRBD1 (5 bases). Trimming took 2 bases from V and 5 from J, leaving 19 bases between them. Germline lookup yields CDR1 SGHRS and CDR2 YFSETQ. This CDR3 is built from 16 residues. This CDR3 is CASSLNTAGGGTEAFF. CDR3 nucleotide sequence: TGCGCCAGCAGCTTAAACACCGCGGGGGGAGGAACTGAAGCTTTCTTT.

This clonotype was seen many times. The gene calls are TRBV12-3 or TRBV12-4 and TRBJ1-1; no firm D call. Trimming left V 8 bases short and J 0 bases short, with 10 bases between. The CDR3 has 13 residues. The CDR3: CASCVGMNTEAFF. For the CDR3, the DNA is TGTGCCAGCTGTGTGGGTATGAACACTGAAGCTTTCTTT.

This clonotype showed up many times. The chain links TRBV11-2 to TRBJ2-2; 8 positions match TRBD1. The CDR3 covers 16 residues. The V and J ends lost 3 bases and 7 bases, in that order; junction bases with no gene match: 10. CDR1 SGHAT and CDR2 FQNNGV come from the germline V gene. The CDR3 DNA follows: TGTGCCAGCAGCTTTAGTCCCGGACAGGGTCACGGGGAGCTGTTTTTT. Translation gives CASSFSPGQGHGELFF.

The chain has TRBV30 and TRBJ2-7; D unresolved. The V and J ends lost 5 bases and 4 bases respectively, with 9 bases between them. The CDR3 runs to 11 residues. The germline gives CDR1 GTSNPN, CDR2 SVGIG (reference sequence). The CDR3 DNA reads TGTGCCTGGGTCGATGGGTACGAGCAGTACTTC. Residues: CAWVDGYEQYF.

This clonotype was detected ten times or more. The junction and the germline gene differ at one end; a read error may be behind it. The rearrangement links TRBV28 to TRBJ2-4; no clear D gene. Germline assignment: CDR1 MDHEN and CDR2 SYDVKM. CDR3 size: 14 residues. CDR3 residues: CASNRQAIKNIQYF. The CDR3 DNA sequence: TGTGCGAGCAATCGGCAAGCCATCAAAAACATTCAGTACTTC.

This clonotype was picked up many times. V is TRBV6-2 or TRBV6-3 and J is TRBJ2-7; tentative D call: TRBD1 (6 bases). Germline CDR1 is MNHEY and CDR2 is SVGEGT. Trimming took off 8 bases at V and 0 bases at J, with 23 bases between the two ends. This CDR3 is built from 17 residues. The CDR3 nucleotides read TGTGCCAGCCGTGACCGGGACACGGACATATCCTCCTACGAGCAGTACTTC. Amino acids: CASRDRDTDISSYEQYF.

This clonotype occurred a few times. This sequence joins TRBV4-3 and TRBJ2-1; D remains unclear. Germline V gene data show CDR1 as LGHNA and CDR2 as YSLEER. This CDR3 has 14 amino acids. V was trimmed by 0 bases and J by 6 bases, leaving 9 bases between them. CDR3 sequence reads: CASSQDPLVNEQFF. CDR3 DNA sequence: TGCGCCAGCAGCCAAGATCCCCTAGTCAATGAGCAGTTCTTC.

This clonotype was picked up a small number of times. J is TRBJ2-7 and V is TRBV12-3 or TRBV12-4; D call uncertain. Between the trimmed V and J ends, which lost 6 bases and 6 bases, there was a span of 18 bases. The CDR3 is 14 residues long. The CDR3, as DNA: TGTGCCAGCAGACTTACCCTCGACTCGGGCGAGCAGTACTTC. This translates into CASRLTLDSGEQYF.

This rearrangement joins TRBV24-1 to TRBJ2-1; the D is unclear. Germline lookup yields CDR1 KGHDR and CDR2 SFDVKD. V shed 4 bases and J shed 5 bases, with 8 bases lying between them. The CDR3 loop spans 13 amino acids. The CDR3 loop is CATSEELNNEQFF. The CDR3 DNA follows: TGTGCCACCAGTGAGGAACTAAACAATGAGCAGTTCTTC.